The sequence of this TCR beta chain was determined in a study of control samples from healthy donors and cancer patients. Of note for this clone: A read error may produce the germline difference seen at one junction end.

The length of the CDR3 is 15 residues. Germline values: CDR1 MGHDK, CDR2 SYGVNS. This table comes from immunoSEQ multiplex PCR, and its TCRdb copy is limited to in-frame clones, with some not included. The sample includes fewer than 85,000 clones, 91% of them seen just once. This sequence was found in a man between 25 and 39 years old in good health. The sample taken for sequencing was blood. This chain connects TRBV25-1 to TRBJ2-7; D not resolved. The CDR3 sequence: CATSLNEGLYDEQYF. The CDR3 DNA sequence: TGTGCCACCAGTCTAAATGAAGGGCTGTATGACGAGCAGTACTTC.